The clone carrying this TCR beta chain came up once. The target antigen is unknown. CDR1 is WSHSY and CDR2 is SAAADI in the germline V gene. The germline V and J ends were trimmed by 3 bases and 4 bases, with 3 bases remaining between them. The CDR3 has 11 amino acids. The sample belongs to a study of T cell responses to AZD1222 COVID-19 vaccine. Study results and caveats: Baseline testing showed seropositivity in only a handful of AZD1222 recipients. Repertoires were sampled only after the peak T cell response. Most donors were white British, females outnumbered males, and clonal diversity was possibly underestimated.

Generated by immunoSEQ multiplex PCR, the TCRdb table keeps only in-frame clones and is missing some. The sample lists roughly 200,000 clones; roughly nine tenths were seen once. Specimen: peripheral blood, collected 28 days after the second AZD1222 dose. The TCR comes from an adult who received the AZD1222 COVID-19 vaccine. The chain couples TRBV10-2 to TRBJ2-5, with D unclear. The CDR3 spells CASSDRETQYF. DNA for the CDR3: TGCGCCAGCAGTGACCGAGAGACCCAGTACTTC.